The present entry profiles one T cell receptor (beta chain) with its context. Its antigen is still unknown. This specimen belongs to a study of CD8 T cells in ankylosing spondylitis. Study-wide points: Several of the motif variants were reported before in synovial fluid and blood from reactive arthritis. Within matched ankylosing spondylitis synovial fluid, disease-linked clones were reportedly significantly enriched. Among TCR beta sequences, a motif of under ten highly homologous variants appeared characteristic of ankylosing spondylitis blood.

Germline CDR1 reads KGHDR; CDR2 reads SFDVKD. The CDR3 is 17 amino acids. With 3 bases clipped from V and 4 bases from J, the junction kept 10 bases outside the gene matches. 5'-RACE, quantitative and with molecular barcodes, yielded the TCR beta libraries. One entry per CDR3 protein, called by TCRdb with MiXCR from the 5' RACE reads. The data contain about 540,000 distinct CDR3 sequences, roughly 13% of them seen just once; the ten biggest clones take up around 7%. The sequenced sample consisted of blood, either unsorted or a sorted T cell fraction (not recorded which). The chain combines TRBV24-1 with TRBJ2-2; 7 bases agree with TRBD2. This clonotype was sampled from a male donor with ankylosing spondylitis. The CDR3 protein is CATSDPFFGGGTGELFF. Written as DNA, the CDR3 is TGTGCCACCAGTGATCCCTTCTTTGGCGGGGGCACCGGGGAGCTGTTTTTT.